Described below is a single T cell receptor beta chain sequence and its context. Its antigen is undetermined. The data belong to a study of graft-versus-host responses after intestinal transplantation. V lost 7 bases to trimming and J lost 2 bases, with 15 bases between them. Germline assignment: CDR1 ENHRY and CDR2 SYGVKD. CDR3 length: 14 amino acids. The repertoire was sequenced with immunoSEQ multiplex PCR; TCRdb's copy has only in-frame clones and lacks some. Of some 110,000 clones listed, 85% to 95% are singletons. Study findings and constraints: Subjects displaying graft-donor T cell macrochimerism possessed elevated graft-versus-host to host-versus-graft clonal ratios inside allografts. GvH clones detected in recipient marrow included some appearing first in ileum or blood.

V is TRBV10-3 and J is TRBJ2-7, with D perhaps TRBD1 (6 bases). The specimen was unstimulated CD8+ T cells sorted from spleen or lymph node cells, collected before transplant. The receptor's source is a human donor who was the organ donor for an intestinal transplant. The CDR3 loop is CAINQQGHAYEQYF. CDR3 coding DNA: TGTGCCATCAATCAACAGGGCCATGCCTACGAGCAGTACTTC.